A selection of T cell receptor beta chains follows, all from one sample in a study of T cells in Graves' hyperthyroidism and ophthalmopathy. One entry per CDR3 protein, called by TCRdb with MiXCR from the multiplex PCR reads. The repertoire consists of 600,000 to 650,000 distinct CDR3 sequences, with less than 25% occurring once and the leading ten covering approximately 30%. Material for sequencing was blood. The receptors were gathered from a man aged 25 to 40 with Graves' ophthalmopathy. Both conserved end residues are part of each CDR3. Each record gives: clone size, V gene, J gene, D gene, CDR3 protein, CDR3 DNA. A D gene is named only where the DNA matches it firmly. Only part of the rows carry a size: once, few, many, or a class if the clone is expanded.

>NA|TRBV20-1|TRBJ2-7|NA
CSAGKFYEQYF
TGCAGTGCGGGGAAATTCTACGAGCAGTACTTC
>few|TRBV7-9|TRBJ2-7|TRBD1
CASSLEGRGRQYF
TGTGCCAGCAGCTTAGAAGGCAGGGGGAGACAGTACTTC
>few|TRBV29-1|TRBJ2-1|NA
CSVEGRGSGSSREQFF
TGCAGCGTTGAGGGGAGGGGGAGCGGGTCCTCACGGGAGCAGTTCTTC
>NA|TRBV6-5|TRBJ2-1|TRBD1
CASSYRGQPYNEQFF
TGTGCCAGCAGTTATAGGGGACAGCCCTACAATGAGCAGTTCTTC
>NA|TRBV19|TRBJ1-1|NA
CASADSVNTEAFF
TGTGCCAGTGCTGACAGTGTGAACACTGAAGCTTTCTTT
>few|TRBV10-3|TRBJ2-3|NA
CAITSKGTSTDTQYF
TGTGCCATCACCTCTAAGGGGACTAGCACAGATACGCAGTATTTT
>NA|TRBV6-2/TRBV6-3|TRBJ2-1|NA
CASTLGRSYNEQFF
TGTGCCAGTACGCTGGGGAGGTCCTACAATGAGCAGTTCTTC
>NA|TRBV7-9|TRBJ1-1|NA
CASSLSQVSGTEAFF
TGTGCCAGCAGCCTTAGCCAAGTTTCGGGCACTGAAGCTTTCTTT
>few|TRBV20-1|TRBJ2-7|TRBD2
CSASLYAGVLPSYEQYF
TGCAGTGCTAGCCTTTACGCGGGAGTCCTACCCTCCTACGAGCAGTACTTC
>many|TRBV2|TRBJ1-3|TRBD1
CASKGDRGRNTIYF
TGTGCCAGCAAGGGCGACAGGGGTAGAAACACCATATATTTT
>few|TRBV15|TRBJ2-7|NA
CATSRESIGSYEQYF
TGTGCCACCAGCAGAGAATCGATTGGTTCCTACGAGCAGTACTTC
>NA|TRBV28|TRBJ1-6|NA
CAGGEGYNSPLHF
TGTGCCGGAGGGGAGGGCTATAATTCACCCCTCCACTTT
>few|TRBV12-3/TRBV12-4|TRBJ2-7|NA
CASRRGQDYEQYF
TGTGCCAGCAGACGGGGCCAGGACTACGAGCAGTACTTC
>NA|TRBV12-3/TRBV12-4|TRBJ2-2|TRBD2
CASSFAGGNTGELFF
TGTGCCAGCAGTTTCGCGGGAGGAAACACCGGGGAGCTGTTTTTT
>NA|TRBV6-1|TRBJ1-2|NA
CASSESVPGRMGGYTF
TGTGCCAGCAGTGAATCGGTACCGGGACGCATGGGCGGCTACACCTTC
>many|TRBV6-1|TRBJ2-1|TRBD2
CASSPGGSYNEQFF
TGCGCCAGCAGTCCGGGAGGTTCCTACAATGAGCAGTTCTTC
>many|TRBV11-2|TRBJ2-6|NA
CASSFDSNAGANVLTF
TGTGCCAGCAGTTTTGACTCAAATGCTGGGGCCAACGTCCTGACTTTC
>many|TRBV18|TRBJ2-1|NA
CASSPSGVREQFF
TGTGCCAGCTCACCATCAGGGGTAAGGGAGCAGTTCTTC
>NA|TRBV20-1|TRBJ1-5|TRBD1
CSAGRGREPQHF
TGCAGTGCTGGCAGGGGGCGGGAGCCCCAGCATTTT
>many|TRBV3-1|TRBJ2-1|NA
CASSENFGEQFF
TGTGCCAGCAGCGAAAATTTTGGTGAGCAGTTCTTC
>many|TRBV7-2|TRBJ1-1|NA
CASSPGTRNTEAFF
TGTGCCAGCAGCCCCGGGACCCGGAACACTGAAGCTTTCTTT
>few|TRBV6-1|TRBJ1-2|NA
CASSDPANYGYTF
TGTGCCAGCAGTGATCCGGCTAACTATGGCTACACCTTC
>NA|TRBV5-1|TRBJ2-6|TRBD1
CASSPEDRTGLSGANVLTF
TGCGCCAGCAGCCCGGAGGACAGGACAGGATTGTCTGGGGCCAACGTCCTGACTTTC
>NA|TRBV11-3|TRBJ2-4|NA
CASSPGRINIQYF
TGTGCCAGCAGCCCAGGACGGATAAACATTCAGTACTTC
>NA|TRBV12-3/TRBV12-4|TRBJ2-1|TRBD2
CASSLARDSGIYKQFF
TGTGCCAGCAGTTTAGCGCGGGATAGCGGGATTTATAAGCAGTTCTTC